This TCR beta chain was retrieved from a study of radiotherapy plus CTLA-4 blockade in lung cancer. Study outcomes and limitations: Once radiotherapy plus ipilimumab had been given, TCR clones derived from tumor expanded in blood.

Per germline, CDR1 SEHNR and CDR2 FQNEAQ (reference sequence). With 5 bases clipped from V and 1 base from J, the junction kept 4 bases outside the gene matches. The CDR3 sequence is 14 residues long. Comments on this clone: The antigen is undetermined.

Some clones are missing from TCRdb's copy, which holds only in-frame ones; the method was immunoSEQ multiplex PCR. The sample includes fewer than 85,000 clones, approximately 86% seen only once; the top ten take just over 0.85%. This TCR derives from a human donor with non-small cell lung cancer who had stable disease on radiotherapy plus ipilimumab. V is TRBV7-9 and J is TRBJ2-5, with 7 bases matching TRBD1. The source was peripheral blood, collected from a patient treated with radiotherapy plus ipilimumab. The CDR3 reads CASSHRTGQETQYF. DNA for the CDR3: TGTGCCAGCAGCCACCGGACAGGCCAAGAGACCCAGTACTTC.